This section outlines one TCR beta chain sequence together with its context. Its antigen is currently not known. It has no much larger one-base neighbor in the sample; base qualities were not kept. The library was made by the immunoSEQ multiplex PCR assay. TCRdb carries this immuneACCESS record with in-frame sequences only. Its versions omit some clonotypes, under half of them owing to an unresolved V gene in the studies checked, with the rest unexplained. The table for this sample lists about 77,000 clones; under 95% of them were counted only once. Approximately 2.8% of the sample is taken by the ten largest. This specimen comes from a study of T cell changes during pregnancy in multiple sclerosis (dated by TCRdb to between 2018 and 2021). With respect to the entire study: Changes in the T cell repertoire over the course of pregnancy were examined in this study in women with multiple sclerosis.

Sequences were derived from peripheral blood, sampled after pregnancy. This clonotype originated in a female donor in good health, enrolled as a control in a pregnancy study.

The CDR3 protein is CAWSVPGLVSGNTIYF. The DNA is TGTGCCTGGAGTGTACCAGGGCTCGTCTCTGGAAACACCATATATTTT. Here the chain combines TRBV30 and TRBJ1-3; possibly the D gene is TRBD1, per 5 matching bases. CDR1 and CDR2 were assigned from the germline V gene (reference sequence) as GTSNPN and SVGIG. From its cysteine to its phenylalanine, the CDR3 spans 16 amino acids. The kept DNA is CDR3 alone, 48 bases in frame from the first base. V lost 0 bases and J lost 0 bases; the stretch between them is 12 bases long.